This T cell receptor (beta chain) was profiled in a study of CD8 T cells in ankylosing spondylitis. Study results and limitations: Clones linked to the disease showed a CD8+ phenotype. They occurred at relatively low frequencies in peripheral blood. Eight highly homologous variants made up a TCR beta motif, and this motif appeared characteristic of ankylosing spondylitis blood.

This clonotype was seen repeatedly, ten times or more. The target antigen is unknown. A quantitative 5'-RACE method, one with molecular barcodes, was used to make TCR beta libraries. TCRdb re-analysed the 5' RACE reads in MiXCR, keeping a single row per CDR3 protein. The sample yields roughly 440,000 distinct CDR3 sequences, 17% seen once. Sequenced input: blood, either unsorted or a sorted T cell fraction (not recorded which). This clonotype originated in a male donor with ankylosing spondylitis.

This CDR3 is CAARGDSLNTEAFF. As DNA, the CDR3 is TGTGCCGCCCGGGGGGACAGCCTTAACACTGAAGCTTTCTTT. The V and J genes are TRBV10-3 and TRBJ1-1, with TRBD1 matching 7 bases. The CDR3 runs to 14 residues. Trimming at V came to 11 bases and at J to 2 bases, leaving 11 bases not matched to a gene. Germline CDR1 and CDR2: ENHRY and SYGVKD.